Listed here are 29 T cell receptor beta chains from one sample, sequenced in a study of blood T cell repertoires in COVID-19. Clones were sequenced by immunoSEQ multiplex PCR, and TCRdb holds only the in-frame ones, with some missing. The repertoire holds roughly 250,000 clones, 84% seen once, with approximately 15% in the top ten. The sequencing sample was made of peripheral blood. Every receptor here comes from a person between 65 and 80 years old with COVID-19, enrolled during active disease.

This clone was picked up a small number of times. The chain links TRBV25-1 to TRBJ2-2; 9 positions agree with TRBD1. After removal of 5 bases from V and 6 bases from J, the junction contained 7 bases not matched to a gene. The germline V gene has CDR1 MGHDK and CDR2 SYGVNS. The CDR3 has 15 residues. CDR3 amino acids: CASSQDRGRAGELFF. The DNA of the CDR3 is TGTGCCAGCAGTCAGGACAGGGGCAGGGCCGGGGAGCTGTTTTTT. Supplemented by reference TRBV25-1 and TRBJ2-2, the full variable domain reads EADIYQTPRYLVIGTGKKITLECSQTMGHDKMYWYQQDPGMELHLIHYSYGVNSTEKGDLSSESTVSRIRTEHFPLTLESARPSHTSQYLCASSQDRGRAGELFFGEGSRLTVL.

Here the CDR3 reads CASLSQGKAEAFF. The CDR3 DNA follows: TGTGCCAGCTTGAGTCAGGGGAAGGCTGAAGCTTTCTTT. The rearrangement joins TRBV18 to TRBJ1-1, with D possibly matching TRBD1 (6 bases). V shed 7 bases and J shed 6 bases, with 15 bases lying between them. The CDR3 covers 13 residues. Germline lookup yields CDR1 KGHSH and CDR2 LQKENI.

The CDR3 sequence is CASSIGTGGRTARDTQYF. Here the CDR3 DNA reads TGTGCCAGCAGCATCGGGACAGGGGGTCGTACGGCAAGAGATACCCAGTACTTC. The V and J genes are TRBV5-5 and TRBJ2-5, with TRBD1 matching over 11 bases. There are 18 residues in the CDR3. The junction had 19 bases not matched to a gene; V was cut back by 4 bases and J by 8 bases. Germline-derived CDR1 and CDR2 are SGHKS and YYEKEE (reference sequence).

This sequence joins TRBV6-5 and TRBJ1-3; D call uncertain. The V gene's germline CDR1 is MNHEY and CDR2 SVGAGI. CDR3 length equals 14 residues. The ends were cut back, 3 bases at V and 4 bases at J, with 10 bases in the middle. CDR3: CASSYRTAGNTIYF. CDR3 DNA: TGTGCCAGCAGTTATCGCACAGCCGGAAACACCATATATTTT.

This chain uses TRBV5-5 with TRBJ2-2; D might be TRBD2 (7 bases). The CDR3 totals 15 residues. Germline values: CDR1 SGHKS, CDR2 YYEKEE (reference sequence). Between the trimmed V and J ends, which lost 4 bases and 0 bases, there was a span of 10 bases. The CDR3 reads CASSGEGANTGELFF. CDR3 coding DNA: TGTGCCAGCAGCGGGGAGGGGGCGAACACCGGGGAGCTGTTTTTT.

This clone showed up just a few times. This sequence joins TRBV19 and TRBJ2-1; D call uncertain. Deletions cut 5 bases from V and 0 bases from J, with 5 bases between. This CDR3 has 13 residues. Germline V lookup: CDR1 LNHDA, CDR2 SQIVND (reference sequence). The CDR3 coding sequence is TGTGCCAGTAGTTTGAGCTCCTACAATGAGCAGTTCTTC. It codes for CASSLSSYNEQFF.

This chain connects TRBV5-5 to TRBJ2-1; a possible D gene is TRBD2 (5 bases). This CDR3 comprises 16 residues. Looked up from germline, CDR1 is SGHKS and CDR2 is YYEKEE (reference sequence). With 0 bases removed from V and 1 base from J, the gap between germline ends came to 11 bases. Here the CDR3 reads CASSLALAGSYNEQFF. CDR3 DNA: TGTGCCAGCAGCTTGGCCCTAGCAGGATCCTACAATGAGCAGTTCTTC. The entire variable domain, with the rest obtained from reference TRBV5-5 and TRBJ2-1, is as follows: DAGVTQSPTHLIKTRGQQVTLRCSPISGHKSVSWYQQVLGQGPQFIFQYYEKEERGRGNFPDRFSARQFPNYSSELNVNALLLGDSALYLCASSLALAGSYNEQFFGPGTRLTVL.

This clone was recorded only once. The V call is TRBV28, the J call TRBJ1-4; 9 bases are shared with TRBD1. Germline trimming cut 4 bases from V and 11 bases from J; bases unmatched to any gene: 8. The V gene's germline CDR1 is MDHEN and CDR2 SYDVKM. The CDR3 length is 14 residues. CDR3 loop: CASSSKTGQGKLFF. Here the CDR3 DNA reads TGTGCCAGCAGTTCTAAAACGGGACAGGGCAAACTGTTTTTT.

The V and J genes are TRBV5-1 and TRBJ1-4; 8 nucleotides line up with TRBD1. CDR3 length equals 16 residues. V was pared by 3 bases and J by 8 bases, with 12 bases of the junction left unmatched. Germline V gene lookup returns CDR1 SGHRS and CDR2 YFSETQ. The CDR3 loop is CASSYRDRTLGEKLFF. The CDR3, as DNA: TGCGCCAGCAGCTACCGGGACAGGACCCTGGGGGAAAAACTGTTTTTT. The full variable domain, completed using reference TRBV5-1 and TRBJ1-4, is KAGVTQTPRYLIKTRGQQVTLSCSPISGHRSVSWYQQTPGQGLQFLFEYFSETQRNKGNFPGRFSGRQFSNSRSEMNVSTLELGDSALYLCASSYRDRTLGEKLFFGSGTQLSVL.

This sequence joins TRBV5-1 and TRBJ1-1; 8 nucleotides align to TRBD1. The CDR3 extends over 16 amino acids. Germline V gives CDR1 SGHRS, CDR2 YFSETQ. Trimming at V came to 4 bases and at J to 2 bases, leaving 10 bases not matched to a gene. The chain's CDR3 is CASSTSGTGFNTEAFF. The CDR3 bases are TGCGCCAGCAGCACCTCCGGGACAGGCTTTAACACTGAAGCTTTCTTT.

This clone was seen only a few times. The chain uses TRBV5-6 and TRBJ2-7, with D perhaps TRBD2 (5 bases). V lost 2 bases to trimming and J lost 5 bases, with 17 bases between them. Looked up from germline, CDR1 is SGHDT and CDR2 is YYEEEE. The CDR3 consists of 15 residues. The CDR3 spells CASSFSVASGDEQYF. As DNA, the CDR3 is TGTGCCAGCAGCTTCTCCGTGGCCAGCGGCGACGAGCAGTACTTC.

The gene calls are TRBV6-2 or TRBV6-3 and TRBJ2-5; the match to TRBD1 covers 11 bases. Germline trimming cut 1 base from V and 5 bases from J; bases unmatched to any gene: 15. This CDR3 spans 19 amino acids. Germline V gene data show CDR1 as MNHEY and CDR2 as SVGEGT. This CDR3 reads CASSYWTGGWKRLDETQYF. The DNA of the CDR3 is TGTGCCAGCAGTTACTGGACAGGGGGCTGGAAGAGGTTAGATGAGACCCAGTACTTC.

The chain links TRBV7-9 to TRBJ2-5, with 7 bases identical to TRBD1. Germline assignment: CDR1 SEHNR and CDR2 FQNEAQ (reference sequence). V shed 5 bases, J shed 3 bases, and the junction held 9 bases outside the gene matches. CDR3 length: 15 residues. The CDR3 DNA reads as TGTGCCAGCAGCAAACGCACCGGGACAGAAGAGACCCAGTACTTC. As protein: CASSKRTGTEETQYF.

This clone appeared once. The chain uses TRBV7-2 and TRBJ2-7, with D tentatively TRBD2 (6 bases). The V end was cut by 1 base, the J end by 6 bases, with 10 bases between. The CDR3 consists of 13 residues. CDR1 and CDR2 from the germline V gene are SGHTA and FQGNSA. The CDR3 region has the DNA TGTGCCAGCAGCTTAGGGCTAGCGACCGAGCAGTACTTC. It specifies CASSLGLATEQYF.

The rearrangement joins TRBV28 to TRBJ2-5; TRBD2 agrees at 10 bases. V was clipped by 4 bases and J by 5 bases; unmatched bases: 7. The CDR3 is 15 amino acids. Germline CDR1 is MDHEN and CDR2 is SYDVKM. The CDR3 DNA sequence: TGTGCCAGCAGTTACCCGGATAGCGGGAGGGAGACCCAGTACTTC. This translates into CASSYPDSGRETQYF.

The gene calls are TRBV19 and TRBJ2-1; 12 bases agree with TRBD2. V lost 4 bases, J lost 10 bases, and 11 bases stayed unmatched. There are 16 residues in the CDR3. CDR1 is LNHDA and CDR2 is SQIVND in the germline V gene (reference sequence). The CDR3 sequence: CASSTPTSGRTVEQFF. The CDR3 DNA reads TGTGCCAGTAGTACCCCCACTAGCGGGAGGACAGTGGAGCAGTTCTTC. Based on the CDR3 plus reference TRBV19 and TRBJ2-1, the full variable domain is DGGITQSPKYLFRKEGQNVTLSCEQNLNHDAMYWYRQDPGQGLRLIYYSQIVNDFQKGDIAEGYSVSREKKESFPLTVTSAQKNPTAFYLCASSTPTSGRTVEQFFGPGTRLTVL.

The chain carries TRBV7-2 and TRBJ2-1; possible D gene TRBD1, 6 bases. Germline V gives CDR1 SGHTA, CDR2 FQGNSA. The CDR3 length is 16 residues. V was pared by 1 base and J by 3 bases, with 13 bases between. The CDR3 sequence is CASSLGVGQNYNEQFF. The CDR3 coding sequence is TGTGCCAGCAGCTTAGGGGTGGGACAAAACTACAATGAGCAGTTCTTC.

The chain combines TRBV14 with TRBJ2-3, with TRBD2 matching over 14 bases. Germline V lookup: CDR1 SGHDN, CDR2 FVKESK. V trimming: 6 bases; J trimming: 3 bases; junction bases outside the gene matches: 2. The CDR3 runs to 15 residues. The CDR3 spells CASSRLAGGTDTQYF. The CDR3 DNA sequence: TGTGCCAGCAGTCGACTAGCGGGGGGGACAGATACGCAGTATTTT.

This chain connects TRBV7-9 to TRBJ1-2; D is ambiguous. V was clipped by 5 bases and J by 3 bases, with 13 bases between them. This CDR3 region has 14 residues. Germline CDR1 is SEHNR and CDR2 is FQNEAQ (reference sequence). In DNA, the CDR3 is TGTGCCAGCAGCCAAGCTCCCGGGGACTATGGCTACACCTTC. It translates to CASSQAPGDYGYTF.

The chain uses TRBV7-8 and TRBJ2-3; TRBD2 aligns across 7 bases. The CDR3 length is 19 residues. Looked up from germline, CDR1 is SGHVS and CDR2 is FQNEAQ. V gave up 3 bases and J gave up 2 bases; unmatched junction bases: 17. CDR3 residues: CASSFPGGRGQAFTDTQYF. The CDR3, as DNA: TGTGCCAGCAGCTTCCCGGGGGGAAGGGGTCAAGCATTCACAGATACGCAGTATTTT.

The chain is built from TRBV2 and TRBJ1-6, with D uncertain. The CDR3 spans 15 residues. CDR1 SNHLY and CDR2 FYNNEI come from the germline V gene. V gave up 1 base and J gave up 7 bases, with 11 bases separating them. CDR3 region: CASSEGRVYNSPLHF. The CDR3, as DNA: TGTGCCAGCAGTGAAGGTCGGGTATACAATTCACCCCTCCACTTT.

The V gene is TRBV4-3, the J gene TRBJ2-7; tentatively, D is TRBD2 (6 bases). With 3 bases removed from V and 5 bases from J, the gap between germline ends came to 14 bases. Germline V gene data show CDR1 as LGHNA and CDR2 as YSLEER. The CDR3 runs to 14 residues. CDR3 sequence (DNA): TGCGCCAGCAGCCAGGAGGGGTGGGGGGACGAGCAGTACTTC. Amino acid sequence: CASSQEGWGDEQYF.

This clone was found many times. The chain joins TRBV7-9 to TRBJ1-1; no clear D. There are 12 residues in the CDR3. Germline CDR1 reads SEHNR; CDR2 reads FQNEAQ (reference sequence). V lost 3 bases to trimming and J lost 1 base, with 3 bases between them. CDR3 DNA sequence: TGTGCCAGCAGCTTCCAGAACACTGAAGCTTTCTTT. It is translated as CASSFQNTEAFF.

This clone occurred a few times. The J gene is TRBJ1-1, the V gene TRBV30; the match to TRBD1 covers 9 bases. Germline CDR1 and CDR2: GTSNPN and SVGIG (reference sequence). CDR3 length: 16 residues. V gave up 3 bases and J gave up 3 bases; unmatched junction bases: 11. The CDR3 loop reads CAWSTGTGSGYTEAFF. For the CDR3, the DNA is TGTGCCTGGAGCACCGGGACAGGGAGCGGGTACACTGAAGCTTTCTTT.

The J gene is TRBJ2-3, the V gene TRBV5-1; D gene ambiguous. The V gene lost 3 bases and the J gene lost 6 bases, with 5 bases spanning the gap. The germline V gene encodes CDR1 SGHRS and CDR2 YFSETQ. The CDR3 length is 11 residues. CDR3 bases: TGCGCCAGCAGCTCCCTGGATACGCAGTATTTT. It specifies CASSSLDTQYF.

Turning to this clone: Within the sample, other DNA sequences also encode this same CDR3. The chain employs TRBV18 and TRBJ1-5, with a possible D match to TRBD1 (5 bases). CDR1 KGHSH and CDR2 LQKENI come from the germline V gene. The CDR3 has 14 amino acids. V gave up 6 bases and J gave up 0 bases, with 9 bases separating them. This chain's CDR3 is CASSPDSSNQPQHF. In nucleotides, the CDR3 is TGTGCCAGCTCCCCAGACAGTAGCAATCAGCCCCAGCATTTT.

This sequence joins TRBV7-2 and TRBJ1-4; D call uncertain. Trimming pared 7 bases from V and 4 bases from J, leaving 13 bases between. Germline V CDR1 and CDR2: SGHTA, FQGNSA. The CDR3 totals 14 residues. In DNA form, the CDR3 reads TGTGCCAGCACCGATCGGAGTGGTAATGAAAAACTGTTTTTT. This translates into CASTDRSGNEKLFF.

The chain uses TRBV4-1 and TRBJ2-7, with TRBD1 identical over 10 bases. Trimming took 2 bases from V and 6 from J; bases not matched to a gene: 4. The CDR3 is 14 residues long. Germline lookup yields CDR1 MGHRA and CDR2 YSYEKL. CDR3 region: CASSQIRDRGEQYF. DNA for the CDR3: TGCGCCAGCAGCCAAATCCGGGACAGGGGCGAGCAGTACTTC.

In this sample, this clone turned up a few times. This chain connects TRBV5-1 to TRBJ2-5, with TRBD2 as a possible D gene (6 bases). Trimming stripped 4 bases from V and 3 bases from J, with 16 bases between. This CDR3 spans 15 amino acids. Germline CDR1 and CDR2: SGHRS and YFSETQ. The CDR3 coding sequence is TGCGCCAGCAGCGTTCGATCCGGGACTGAAGAGACCCAGTACTTC. It is translated as CASSVRSGTEETQYF.